Below, one T cell receptor (beta chain) is given with its context. It lacks a known antigen. Base qualities were left out, and no much larger clone turns up one base away. From the cysteine up to the phenylalanine, the CDR3 has a length of 14 residues. Only the CDR3 portion is preserved as DNA: 42 bases, with reading frame beginning at the first base. The junction shows trimming of 3 bases on V and 2 bases on J, plus 8 bases between the germline ends. Via the germline V gene (reference sequence), CDR1 is LNHDA and CDR2 SQIVND. The data stem from a study of cytomegalovirus exposure and HLA in healthy donors (dated by TCRdb to 2015 to 2018). Some background on the complete study: An earlier analysis of some 620 of the donors reported 276 Gb of sequence data and about 120 million unique TCR beta sequences obtained from roughly 170 million T cells. Roughly 300 gigabases of sequencing data and roughly 80 million unique TCR sequences made up an early release that covered roughly 670 HLA-typed donors. Of the 300 to 400 genotyped donors, about 84% fell in the genetic ancestry cluster associated with self-reported Caucasian donors. The aim of the study was to test whether cataloging public T cell receptors could identify signatures of past pathogen exposure. The T cell repertoires of 666 subjects were profiled by immunosequencing and related to cytomegalovirus serostatus. Besides the first cohort of approximately 670 subjects, a separate validation cohort made up of 95 to 150 different subjects was used. The study combined high-throughput TCR immunosequencing, statistical association of individual TCRs with disease status, and machine learning to predict cytomegalovirus infection status. To study patterns of TCR occurrence, a later analysis re-analyzed previously published TCR beta repertoires from 600 to 750 donors and added high-resolution HLA genotyping. Rather than using new phenotypic data, the later analysis identified candidate immune exposures from TCR beta sequences and from how often those sequences occurred across donors. To decide whether each TCR beta V gene segment behaved as functional or pseudogenic, an earlier analysis of approximately 590 of the donors relied on high-throughput TCR beta sequencing. Alongside the repertoire data, information on donor age, sex, ethnicity and CMV serostatus was compiled. A later genetic analysis used genome-wide SNP genotypes for about 55% of the 666 donors, treating that subset as a discovery cohort. All discovery cohort repertoires had been generated on a single sequencing platform. Class I and class II HLA loci were covered by the typing at four-digit resolution. Typing coverage differed by locus: A, B, C, DRB1 and DQB1 were typed in about 629-630 donors, DQA1 in 500 to 550, DPA1 in around 610, and DPB1 in about 450. Several DR-DQ haplotypes were handled as single units for association and clustering, since linkage in the cohort was strong. Among over 350 genotyped donors of the cohort, an average of approximately 240,000 unique TCR beta nucleotide sequences were sequenced per donor, about a sixth of them non-productive. Findings and caveats that apply to the study as a whole: Specific HLA alleles were associated with 15,000 to 20,000 TCR beta sequences at a false discovery rate of 0.05 in a later analysis. Correlated functional status among segregating V segments might be attributable to linkage disequilibrium, but an unknown experimental factor could not be ruled out. A group of highly shared sequence variants was considered likely to be a technical artifact of the sequencing pipeline. Most TCR sequences were observed very rarely across donors, whereas some public TCRs were present in many individuals. In a later analysis, HLA-associated TCR beta chains showed more clonal expansion and lower generation probabilities than non-associated chains that were equally common. The 87-base-pair reads could not distinguish some IMGT-functional V segments, including TRBV6-2 and TRBV6-3, so those segments were excluded. When HLA alleles, especially DR and DQ, strongly co-occurred, TCR associations were difficult to assign to individual alleles. The classifier was reported to diagnose cytomegalovirus status with high specificity and sensitivity in both the original cohort and the validation cohort. V-gene and J-gene trimming of TCR beta chains was associated with a missense DCLRE1C variant in a later genetic analysis, and the association was replicated in an independent cohort. Presence/absence analyses assumed roughly uniform sequencing depth across donors, an assumption that may not hold. A later genetic analysis reported fewer N-insertions in productive TCRs among donors in an Asian-associated ancestry cluster than the approximately 670-donor mean. According to a later analysis, parvovirus B19, influenza, CMV and Epstein-Barr virus appeared linked to several top co-occurrence clusters. The study gave a list of 150 to 200 TCR beta chains associated with cytomegalovirus. According to a later analysis, most CMV-associated TCR beta chains appeared to be HLA-restricted, and the HLA associations seemed to be driven largely by CMV exposure. In an earlier analysis of about 540 of the donors, most TCR beta V segments were observed in productive rearrangements about 87% or about 30% of the time, broadly matching IMGT annotations. A further reported finding was that TCR beta sequences accurately predicted the HLA-A and HLA-B alleles for most subjects in the first cohort. Immune exposure information for the cohort was limited to CMV serostatus. HLA typing was unavailable for some donors at each locus, so association tests used only the typed subset. A few of the identified cytomegalovirus-associated TCR beta chains were confirmed in vitro to be specific for cytomegalovirus antigens. It was suggested by the authors that the approach could potentially be generalized to other disease states and immunological phenotypes. This cohort had only TCR beta chains sequenced, and the lack of alpha or paired-chain data limited which features could be detected. In a later analysis, TCR association rates were found to vary across HLA loci, with the most associated TCRs seen for DRB1 alleles and the fewest for HLA-C alleles. Because counts were too low, seventeen rarely observed V segments, including chromosome 9 orphons, were left out of the earlier analysis of 587 of the donors.

The library was built by means of the immunoSEQ multiplex PCR assay. A mixture of 60 forward primers for TCR Vbeta segments and 13 reverse primers for TCR Jbeta segments was used in the multiplex PCR. The CDR3 region of rearranged TCR beta genes was amplified from genomic DNA by a multiplex PCR assay. On the Illumina HiSeq System, the amplified TCR beta libraries were sequenced as 87-base-pair reads. The original pipeline was this. A later analysis counted about 80 million unique TCR beta chains across the 666 repertoires, and approximately 11 million of these chains were shared by at least two donors. A nearest-neighbor algorithm error-corrected the raw reads and collapsed the reads into unique sequences, merging closely related sequences to remove PCR and sequencing errors. Alignment of CDR3 sequences to IMGT reference sequences was used to assign V, D and J gene segments. For a sequence to be retained, a match of at least six nucleotides to both a V gene segment and a J gene segment was required. A rearrangement was called productive if the CDR3 had no stop codons and remained in frame with V and J, and every other rearrangement was called non-productive. Following IMGT convention, CDR3 was defined as the stretch from the second conserved V-encoded cysteine to the conserved J-encoded phenylalanine. In an earlier analysis of more than 550 of the donors, sequences lacking an unambiguous match to a single V gene segment were excluded. An earlier analysis of 500 to 700 of the donors classified V segments as functional when productive rearrangements were above 56.7% and as segregating when the standard deviation between donors was above 5%. To diagnose cytomegalovirus status from the catalog of TCR beta chain sequences, a statistical classification framework was built. A later analysis assigned V and J genes by comparing TCR nucleotide sequences with IMGT/GENE-DB human TR gene sequences. The TCRdist pipeline was used in a later analysis to assign CDR3 sequences and most-parsimonious VDJ recombination scenarios. In a later analysis, each TCR beta chain was defined by its CDR3 amino acid sequence together with its V-gene family, and reads lacking a unique V-gene family were excluded. A later analysis removed several hundred highly shared, low-generation-probability nucleotide sequences to deal with suspected cross-contamination and a sequencing artifact. A later analysis calculated a clonal expansion index for each public chain from normalized within-repertoire ranks of inferred template counts. Generation probabilities in a later analysis came from a VDJ recombination model fitted to out-of-frame rearrangements, and those results were checked against IGoR. A later analysis scored TCR-TCR, TCR-HLA and TCR-CMV co-occurrence with hypergeometric tests, applying a repertoire-size bias correction to TCR pairs. A later analysis estimated false discovery rates by permuting HLA or CMV assignments 20 times. A later analysis grouped co-occurring TCRs with DBSCAN, adding TCRdist sequence similarity when clustering within HLA-allele-positive subsets. Co-occurrence clustering excluded repertoires with fewer than 30,000 or more than 120,000 public chains, plus five with anomalous nucleotide sharing. TCRdb stores this immuneACCESS table with in-frame sequences only. Part of the clones is absent; in the studies checked, under half of the shortfall reflects unresolved V genes, and no reason is known for the rest. V and J calls plus clone size are reproduced from that table; the DNA served to infer D and trimming. The sample table shows over 120,000 clones, and about three quarters are seen once. The ten top clones hold 3.5% to 5% of the sample.

In total, approximately 610 healthy bone marrow donors made up the cohort. All cohort members were sampled while nominally healthy, although unrecorded immune exposures were likely present. The donor tested CMV seronegative and was one of the 352 seronegative cohort members. Each donor provided a peripheral blood sample, and peripheral blood mononuclear cells were used for TCR beta sequencing. The Qiagen DNeasy Blood Extraction Kit was used to extract genomic DNA from the blood cell samples. The source of this sequence is a male donor in good health and CMV-seronegative. What was sequenced was PBMCs. The chain is encoded by TRBV19 joined to TRBJ1-3, with the D segment identity uncertain. The CDR3: CASSMAGTGNTIYF. The bases read TGTGCCAGTAGTATGGCAGGCACTGGAAACACCATATATTTT. Extended through the reference TRBV19 and TRBJ1-3 proteins, this CDR3 yields the full variable domain: DGGITQSPKYLFRKEGQNVTLSCEQNLNHDAMYWYRQDPGQGLRLIYYSQIVNDFQKGDIAEGYSVSREKKESFPLTVTSAQKNPTAFYLCASSMAGTGNTIYFGEGSWLTVV.